Listed below are T cell receptor beta chains from one sample, sequenced in a study of CD4+ T cells in melanoma. Some clones are missing from TCRdb's copy, which holds only in-frame ones; the method was immunoSEQ multiplex PCR. This sample has about 11,000 clones, with about 70% found just once. The material sequenced was cells from a culture (not recorded whether cultured in vitro). These receptor sequences come from a human donor with melanoma. Each CDR3 is given with its conserved first and last residue.

j_gene,v_gene,CDR3aa
TRBJ1-2,TRBV5-1,CASSWGQLDDYGYTF
TRBJ1-1,TRBV2,CASKTVGNTEAFF
TRBJ2-6,TRBV6-1,CAIWKGSGANVLTF
TRBJ2-3,TRBV5-4,CASSSPLYDLYF
TRBJ2-2,TRBV7-6,CASSSLGDTHPYTGELFF
TRBJ2-3,TRBV7-2,CASSWTSGGDTQYF
TRBJ2-7,TRBV21-1,CASRPLDRRYEQYF
TRBJ2-5,TRBV7-3,CASSSSATQYF
TRBJ1-4,TRBV19,CASKTGQVNEKLFF
TRBJ1-4,TRBV18,CASSSKRTVEGEKLFF
TRBJ2-5,TRBV15,CATSRRQGRLQETQYF
TRBJ2-4,TRBV6-6,CASSWTKSSKNIQYF
TRBJ1-6,TRBV27,CASSLMAPPNSPLHF
TRBJ1-1,TRBV18,CASSPIPTEAFF
TRBJ2-5,TRBV11-3,CASSLRDRGETQYF
TRBJ1-1,TRBV11-3,CASSLSLSEAFF
TRBJ1-2,TRBV9,CASSFLANYGYTF
TRBJ1-5,TRBV5-1,CASSEGRNQPQHF
TRBJ1-3,TRBV7-8,CASSLATASGYSGNTIYF
TRBJ2-7,TRBV13,CASSPRGDYEQYF
TRBJ1-4,TRBV29-1,CSVVGYPNEKLFF
TRBJ2-3,TRBV5-1,CASSQAGGRGTDTQYF
TRBJ1-2,TRBV19,CASSVQGGGRYGYTF
TRBJ2-3,TRBV5-1,CASSTGTSLTDTQYF
TRBJ2-5,TRBV7-9,CASSLIETRWGAQYF
TRBJ1-3,TRBV30,CAWRRFGNTIYF
TRBJ2-7,TRBV7-9,CASSLGDVGGYEQYF
TRBJ2-5,TRBV6-1,CASSHRGAIQETQYF
TRBJ2-2,TRBV11-2,CASSLERVYTGELFF
TRBJ2-2,TRBV5-1,CASSLDRVTGELFF
TRBJ1-1,TRBV15,CATSRGQIEEVHF
TRBJ2-1,TRBV4-1,CASSQGPLGGAYNEQFF
TRBJ1-2,TRBV11-3,CASSLDIMGRGGYTF
TRBJ1-4,TRBV7-7,CASSLLVTNEKLFF
TRBJ1-2,TRBV9,CASSGRASRRGYTF
TRBJ1-1,TRBV2,CASSQQGARSTEAFF
TRBJ2-1,TRBV6-5,CASRVNNEQFF
TRBJ2-1,TRBV4-1,CASSQDWLAGESGNEQFF
TRBJ1-4,TRBV21-1,CASSSLDGCNEKLFF
TRBJ2-3,TRBV7-8,CASSFATADTQYF
TRBJ2-3,TRBV20-1,CSAPITDTQYF
TRBJ1-2,TRBV30,CAWSHRYGYTF
TRBJ1-1,TRBV6-5,CASSYTKETEAFF
TRBJ2-1,TRBV6-6,CASSIQRSSYNEQFF
TRBJ2-2,TRBV4-1,CASSQEAQLVTGELFF
TRBJ2-5,TRBV2,CASIEVVKETQYF
TRBJ1-2,TRBV10-2,CASSVDRASGYTF
TRBJ2-3,TRBV6-1,CASSEALGGFTDTQYF
TRBJ1-1,TRBV7-6,CASSRFSSGNTEAFF
TRBJ1-2,TRBV18,CASSRTVPYGYTF
TRBJ1-4,TRBV7-8,CASGRTGGTEKLFF
TRBJ1-5,TRBV18,CASSPLDRNQPQHF
TRBJ1-3,TRBV7-3,CASSFQTGQRNTIYF
TRBJ1-1,TRBV4-1,CASSQGWGRAFF
TRBJ2-2,TRBV4-2,CASSRRGQGITGELFF
TRBJ1-1,TRBV20-1,CSAGRYEAFF